These 2 T cell receptor beta chains were sequenced from one sample in a study of radiotherapy plus CTLA-4 blockade in lung cancer (dated by TCRdb to 2016 to 2018). Receptors were amplified or captured by the immunoSEQ multiplex PCR assay. TCRdb retrieved this table from immuneACCESS and kept in-frame rearrangements only. Not all clones are present; in checked studies, unresolved V genes account for under half, and no reason is known for the remainder. The table for this sample lists 39,000 or so clones; 60% to 75% of them were counted only once. In total, the top ten clones hold 8% to 9% of the sample. The material was peripheral blood, obtained from a patient treated with radiotherapy plus ipilimumab. The receptor set was obtained from a human donor with non-small cell lung cancer who had stable disease on radiotherapy plus ipilimumab.

This chain joins TRBV9 and TRBJ2-1; 11 nucleotides agree with TRBD2. Germline loops: CDR1 SGDLS, CDR2 YYNGEE. The CDR3 extends over 16 amino acids. The J segment lost 4 bases and the V segment lost 3 bases, leaving 6 bases of the junction unmatched. The CDR3 is CASSAGGTSGYNEQFF. The CDR3 DNA sequence: TGTGCCAGCAGCGCGGGCGGGACTAGCGGTTACAATGAGCAGTTCTTC.

V and J are TRBV7-2 and TRBJ2-7; D gene uncertain. The CDR3 contains 12 residues. Germline CDR1 and CDR2: SGHTA and FQGNSA. The V end lost 5 bases, the J end lost 5 bases, and 10 bases lay between the germline ends. The CDR3 DNA is TGTGCCAGCAGCCCCCGGCGCAACGAGCAGTACTTC. Translation: CASSPRRNEQYF. The whole variable domain, remainder taken from reference TRBV7-2 and TRBJ2-7, is GAGVSQSPSNKVTEKGKDVELRCDPISGHTALYWYRQSLGQGLEFLIYFQGNSAPDKSGLPSDRFSAERTGGSVSTLTIQRTQQEDSAVYLCASSPRRNEQYFGPGTRLTVT.